This is a list of T cell receptor beta chains from one sample in a study of T cells in Graves' hyperthyroidism and ophthalmopathy. TCRdb analysed the multiplex PCR reads with MiXCR anew, one entry per CDR3 protein. The sample yields hundreds of thousands of distinct CDR3 sequences, approximately 15% seen once. The specimen sequenced was blood. All receptors come from a woman in her 30s with Graves' hyperthyroidism that later progressed to Graves' ophthalmopathy. The CDR3 runs from the conserved cysteine through the conserved F or W. The D gene is left open where the match is weak. Size is stated for part of the rows, as once, few or many counts, or as a class when the clone is expanded.

TRBJ2-3,TRBD2,16,many,TRBV5-1,CASSSSGSKVTDTQYF,TGCGCCAGCAGCTCTAGCGGGAGTAAAGTCACAGATACGCAGTATTTT
TRBJ2-5,.,15,few,TRBV15,CATSRASGPQETQYF,TGTGCCACCAGCAGAGCATCAGGGCCTCAAGAGACCCAGTACTTC
TRBJ2-7,.,13,many,TRBV28,CASSRAVSYEQYF,TGTGCCAGCAGTCGGGCAGTCTCCTACGAGCAGTACTTC
TRBJ2-1,.,15,.,TRBV5-1,CASSPPGLKYNEQFF,TGCGCCAGCAGCCCCCCGGGACTCAAATACAATGAGCAGTTCTTC
TRBJ2-3,.,17,many,TRBV19,CASSIDLNGPSGNTQYF,TGTGCCAGTAGTATAGATCTAAATGGACCAAGCGGAAATACGCAGTATTTT
TRBJ2-7,.,11,many,TRBV2,CASGLNYEQYF,TGTGCCAGCGGGCTAAACTACGAGCAGTACTTC
TRBJ2-3,.,16,few,TRBV27,CASSGGTLGGTDTQYF,TGTGCCAGCAGTGGAGGGACTCTGGGCGGCACAGATACGCAGTATTTT
TRBJ1-1,.,15,few,TRBV24-1,CATSEHGGVDTEAFF,TGTGCCACCAGTGAACACGGGGGGGTGGACACTGAAGCTTTCTTT
TRBJ2-2,TRBD2,19,.,TRBV4-1,CASSQGTGIAGGLSGELFF,TGCGCCAGCAGCCAAGGAACCGGGATAGCGGGAGGGTTATCCGGGGAGCTGTTTTTT
TRBJ2-7,.,12,many,TRBV20-1,CSAGTHSYEQYF,TGCAGTGCTGGGACACACTCCTACGAGCAGTACTTC
TRBJ2-1,TRBD2,14,many,TRBV11-3,CASSLAGGPHEQFF,TGTGCCAGCAGTCTTGCGGGAGGGCCTCATGAGCAGTTCTTC
TRBJ1-1,.,12,.,TRBV6-9,CASSYRQGTAFF,TGTGCCAGCAGTTACAGGCAGGGAACGGCTTTCTTT
TRBJ2-6,.,16,few,TRBV25-1,CASSEESGAGANVLTF,TGTGCCAGCAGTGAAGAGTCCGGTGCTGGGGCCAACGTCCTGACTTTC
TRBJ2-1,.,15,.,TRBV5-1,CASGLERSSYNEQFF,TGCGCCAGCGGCCTCGAGCGGAGCTCCTACAATGAGCAGTTCTTC
TRBJ2-1,TRBD2,16,.,TRBV9,CASSLVGLAAYNEQFF,TGTGCCAGCAGCTTGGTGGGACTAGCGGCCTACAATGAGCAGTTCTTC
TRBJ2-3,TRBD2,18,few,TRBV18,CASSPGLAGVSSTDTQYF,TGTGCCAGCTCACCCGGACTAGCGGGAGTCTCTAGCACAGATACGCAGTATTTT
TRBJ1-5,.,13,few,TRBV4-1,CASSQVQEGPQHF,TGCGCCAGCAGCCAAGTTCAGGAGGGGCCCCAGCATTTT
TRBJ2-7,TRBD2,14,.,TRBV20-1,CSASPTSGKYEQYF,TGCAGTGCTAGCCCGACTAGCGGGAAATACGAGCAGTACTTC
TRBJ2-3,TRBD2,16,many,TRBV27,CASSLIAGVGTDTQYF,TGTGCCAGCAGTTTAATAGCGGGGGTGGGCACAGATACGCAGTATTTT
TRBJ2-2,TRBD1,17,.,TRBV5-1,CASSSPGGQGYTGELFF,TGCGCCAGCAGCTCCCCGGGGGGACAGGGATACACCGGGGAGCTGTTTTTT
TRBJ2-7,TRBD1,16,many,TRBV20-1,CSARSGQGLPSYEQYF,TGCAGTGCTAGGTCGGGACAGGGCCTTCCTTCCTACGAGCAGTACTTC
TRBJ1-2,TRBD1,16,.,TRBV2,CASSPGTGVLVVGYTF,TGTGCCAGCAGTCCCGGGACAGGGGTGCTAGTGGTCGGCTACACCTTC
TRBJ2-2,TRBD1,15,few,TRBV20-1,CSAVRQGQKSGELFF,TGCAGTGCTGTACGACAGGGGCAAAAATCCGGGGAGCTGTTTTTT
TRBJ1-5,.,11,many,TRBV7-2,CASSRGGTQHF,TGTGCCAGCAGCCGGGGGGGGACCCAGCATTTT
TRBJ1-4,.,18,.,TRBV24-1,CATSDLAQCGRLLEKLFF,TGTGCCACCAGTGATTTGGCCCAGTGTGGGCGGCTGTTGGAAAAACTGTTTTTT
TRBJ1-2,TRBD1,16,.,TRBV20-1,CSARGAGTARIYGYTF,TGCAGTGCTAGAGGAGCCGGGACAGCGAGAATTTATGGCTACACCTTC
TRBJ2-5,.,15,many,TRBV2,CASSERGRGEETQYF,TGTGCCAGCAGTGAACGGGGCCGGGGAGAAGAGACCCAGTACTTC
TRBJ1-6,.,14,many,TRBV5-1,CASRSDDGSPPLHF,TGCGCCAGCAGATCGGACGACGGCTCTCCACCCCTCCACTTT
TRBJ2-7,TRBD1,12,.,TRBV7-2,CASRNRGIEQYF,TGTGCCAGCAGGAACAGGGGTATCGAGCAGTACTTC
TRBJ1-2,.,12,many,TRBV10-3,CAISEGKVGYTF,TGTGCCATCAGTGAGGGAAAGGTTGGCTACACCTTC
TRBJ2-7,TRBD2,15,few,TRBV15,CATSRDDGLAGAMYF,TGTGCCACCAGCAGAGACGATGGACTAGCGGGAGCAATGTACTTC
TRBJ1-1,TRBD1,17,many,TRBV27,CASRYRGNSLMNTEAFF,TGTGCCAGCAGGTACAGGGGAAATAGTCTAATGAACACTGAAGCTTTCTTT
TRBJ2-7,.,18,.,TRBV19,CASSPYMDLRQSYYEQYF,TGTGCCAGTAGTCCCTATATGGACCTGAGACAGTCCTACTACGAGCAGTACTTC
TRBJ1-2,.,14,few,TRBV5-1,CASSLGPDSGSYTF,TGCGCCAGCAGCTTGGGCCCGGATAGCGGTAGCTACACCTTC
TRBJ1-3,.,14,.,TRBV5-6,CASSRGHSGNTIYF,TGTGCCAGCAGCCGGGGGCATTCTGGAAACACCATATATTTT
TRBJ2-4,TRBD1,14,.,TRBV20-1,CSASPPGQEDIQYF,TGCAGTGCTAGTCCTCCCGGACAGGAGGACATTCAGTACTTC
TRBJ2-3,.,15,.,TRBV4-3,CASSRGGEGTDTQYF,TGCGCCAGCAGCCGAGGGGGAGAGGGTACAGATACGCAGTATTTT
TRBJ2-2,.,16,many,TRBV11-3,CASSIGLLLNTGELFF,TGTGCCAGCAGCATCGGACTCCTACTGAACACCGGGGAGCTGTTTTTT
TRBJ2-7,TRBD2,15,many,TRBV7-2,CASSVTSGTIYEQYF,TGTGCCAGCAGCGTAACTAGCGGGACGATCTACGAGCAGTACTTC
TRBJ2-7,TRBD2,15,.,TRBV9,CASSPTGTSVHEQYF,TGTGCCAGCAGCCCCACCGGGACTAGTGTGCACGAGCAGTACTTC
TRBJ1-5,.,16,many,TRBV28,CASSLWGPGANQPQHF,TGTGCCAGCAGTTTATGGGGCCCCGGGGCCAATCAGCCCCAGCATTTT
TRBJ2-6,TRBD2,18,.,TRBV11-2,CASSSTGGDYSGANVLTF,TGTGCCAGCAGCTCCACGGGGGGGGACTACTCTGGGGCCAACGTCCTGACTTTC
TRBJ1-2,.,13,many,TRBV28,CASSLEGYYGYTF,TGTGCCAGCAGTTTGGAAGGGTACTATGGCTACACCTTC
TRBJ1-2,.,14,few,TRBV12-3/TRBV12-4,CASRRDDGNYGYTF,TGTGCCAGCAGGCGGGACGACGGCAACTATGGCTACACCTTC
TRBJ1-1,.,10,.,TRBV30,CAWRITEAFF,TGTGCCTGGAGGATCACTGAAGCTTTCTTT
TRBJ2-3,TRBD1,15,few,TRBV4-2,CASSQVTGGADTQYF,TGTGCCAGCAGCCAAGTGACAGGGGGTGCAGATACGCAGTATTTT
TRBJ2-4,.,21,.,TRBV9,CASSAGEGREPPFTAKNIQYF,TGTGCCAGCAGCGCCGGAGAGGGCAGGGAACCACCATTTACAGCCAAAAACATTCAGTACTTC
TRBJ2-7,TRBD1,14,few,TRBV10-3,CAIGQGGRGYEQYF,TGTGCCATCGGACAGGGCGGTCGAGGCTACGAGCAGTACTTC
TRBJ2-1,TRBD2,15,many,TRBV19,CASSASGLTYNEQFF,TGTGCCAGTAGTGCTAGCGGGCTCACCTACAATGAGCAGTTCTTC
TRBJ2-1,.,17,many,TRBV27,CASSSHLSGPAWNEQFF,TGTGCCAGCAGTTCCCACCTCTCCGGACCAGCCTGGAATGAGCAGTTCTTC
TRBJ2-3,.,14,many,TRBV14,CASSPVVSTDTQYF,TGTGCCAGCAGCCCGGTGGTATCCACAGATACGCAGTATTTT
TRBJ2-3,.,15,.,TRBV20-1,CSARDGGAGTDTQYF,TGCAGTGCTAGAGATGGTGGGGCGGGCACAGATACGCAGTATTTT
TRBJ2-2,.,13,many,TRBV7-2,CASSPLLDGELFF,TGTGCCAGCAGCCCCCTATTGGACGGGGAGCTGTTTTTT
TRBJ1-4,.,17,many,TRBV5-6,CASSPRYGGATNEKLFF,TGTGCCAGCAGCCCCCGGTACGGGGGAGCAACTAATGAAAAACTGTTTTTT